This T cell receptor (beta chain) emerged from a study of T-cell reconstitution after alpha-beta-depleted transplantation in children. As it was prepared, the TCRbeta library received unique molecular identifiers. TCRdb reprocessed the PCR reads with MiXCR, giving one entry per CDR3 protein. The profile shows under 70,000 distinct CDR3 sequences, 9.5% to 13% of them singletons. The table lists this clonotype with many counts. Germline-derived CDR1 and CDR2 are LNHNV and YYDKDF (reference sequence). Trimming stripped 3 bases from V and 0 bases from J, with 11 bases between. This CDR3 has 15 residues. The specimen comprised PBMCs, sampled before TCRalphabeta/CD19-depleted stem cell transplant. The chain couples TRBV15 to TRBJ2-5; D perhaps matches TRBD1 (6 bases). This TCR was sampled from a boy aged 5-17 years with acute myeloid leukemia, due to receive a stem cell transplant. CDR3 sequence reads: CATSSFTGYQETQYF. The CDR3 region has the DNA TGTGCCACCAGCAGCTTTACAGGGTACCAAGAGACCCAGTACTTC.